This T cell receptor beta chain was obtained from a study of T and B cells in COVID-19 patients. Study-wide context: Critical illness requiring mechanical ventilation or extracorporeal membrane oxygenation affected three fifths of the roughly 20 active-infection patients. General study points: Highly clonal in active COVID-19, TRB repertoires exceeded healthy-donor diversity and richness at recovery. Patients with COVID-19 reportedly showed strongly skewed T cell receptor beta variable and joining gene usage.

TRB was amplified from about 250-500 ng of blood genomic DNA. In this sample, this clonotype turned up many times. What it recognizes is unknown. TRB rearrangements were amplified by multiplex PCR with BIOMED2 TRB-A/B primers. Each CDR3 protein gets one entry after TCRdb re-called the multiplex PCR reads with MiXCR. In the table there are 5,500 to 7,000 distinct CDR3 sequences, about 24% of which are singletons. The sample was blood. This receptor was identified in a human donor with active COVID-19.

CDR3 in DNA: TGTGCCAGCAGTTCGTTTACTTCAGGGACTGAAGCTTTCTTT. As protein: CASSSFTSGTEAFF. V usage is TRBV6-5 and J usage is TRBJ1-1; a weak D match, TRBD1 (5 bases). Between the trimmed V and J ends, which lost 4 bases and 5 bases, there was a span of 14 bases. The germline gives CDR1 MNHEY, CDR2 SVGAGI. The CDR3 extends over 14 amino acids.